Below, 14 T cell receptor beta chains from the same sample are listed, as sequenced in a study of control samples from healthy donors and cancer patients (dated by TCRdb to the early 2020s). Library preparation employed the immunoSEQ multiplex PCR assay. TCRdb carries this immuneACCESS record with in-frame sequences only. Its versions omit some clonotypes, under half of them owing to an unresolved V gene in the studies checked, with the rest unexplained. The sample profile shows approximately 110,000 clones; 90% of them were found once. Approximately 4% of the sample rests with the top ten. Sequenced material: blood. The receptors were gathered from a human donor in good health. The donor label of this sample is uncertain.

The V gene is TRBV7-8, the J gene TRBJ2-5; D perhaps matches TRBD2 (7 bases). Trimming took off 1 base at V and 5 bases at J, with 14 bases between the two ends. CDR1 SGHVS and CDR2 FQNEAQ come from the germline V gene. The length of the CDR3 is 15 residues. CDR3 nucleotides: TGTGCCAGCAGCTTAGGGCGGGGGCGGCGGGAGACCCAGTACTTC. Protein: CASSLGRGRRETQYF.

This rearrangement joins TRBV2 to TRBJ1-1, with 8 positions matching TRBD1. There are 16 residues in the CDR3. V lost 3 bases and J lost 5; bases outside the gene matches: 11. Germline assignment: CDR1 SNHLY and CDR2 FYNNEI. The DNA of the CDR3 is TGTGCCAGCAGTGAGGTCCCAGGGGGCTTAGGGACTGAAGCTTTCTTT. It is translated as CASSEVPGGLGTEAFF.

V usage is TRBV19 and J usage is TRBJ1-6; tentatively, D is TRBD1 (5 bases). Germline V CDR1 and CDR2: LNHDA, SQIVND (reference sequence). V lost 10 bases, J lost 7 bases, and 14 bases lay in between. This CDR3 contains 13 residues. CDR3 protein: CATRAGLNSPLHF. In DNA form, the CDR3 reads TGTGCCACGCGTGCAGGGCTGAATTCACCCCTCCACTTT.

The chain is built from TRBV5-4 and TRBJ2-3; D could derive from TRBD1 or TRBD2 (5 bases each). The CDR3 covers 15 residues. From germline, CDR1 is SGHNT and CDR2 YYREEE (reference sequence). V was cut by 3 bases and J by 3 bases, with 14 bases left in between. In DNA form, the CDR3 reads TGTGCCAGCAGCTCCGTGATCGGGGCAACAGATACGCAGTATTTT. It yields the protein CASSSVIGATDTQYF.

The rearrangement uses TRBV2 and TRBJ1-4, with D maybe TRBD1 (5 bases). V gave up 6 bases and J gave up 0 bases, with 11 bases separating them. This CDR3 has 15 amino acids. Germline V gene data show CDR1 as SNHLY and CDR2 as FYNNEI. CDR3 sequence: CASRPAGSTNEKLFF. The DNA for the CDR3 is TGTGCCAGCAGACCTGCAGGGTCAACTAATGAAAAACTGTTTTTT.

The chain employs TRBV6-4 and TRBJ2-3; 9 bases line up with TRBD1. Germline V gene sequence: CDR1 MRHNA, CDR2 SNTAGT. With V trimmed by 0 bases and J by 14 bases, 9 bases remained unmatched. The CDR3 is 14 amino acids. CDR3 residues: CASSDSIGTGILYF. CDR3 nucleotide sequence: TGTGCCAGCAGTGACTCGATAGGGACAGGGATCCTGTATTTT.

The V call is TRBV12-5, the J call TRBJ2-1; D is unresolved. Trimming took off 1 base at V and 5 bases at J, with 6 bases between the two ends. CDR3 length: 13 amino acids. The germline V gene encodes CDR1 LGHNT and CDR2 FRNRAP. The CDR3: CASGLGFDNEQFF. The CDR3, as DNA: TGTGCTAGTGGTTTGGGCTTCGACAATGAGCAGTTCTTC. The full variable domain, rest sourced from reference TRBV12-5 and TRBJ2-1, is DARVTQTPRHKVTEMGQEVTMRCQPILGHNTVFWYRQTMMQGLELLAYFRNRAPLDDSGMPKDRFSAEMPDATLATLKIQPSEPRDSAVYFCASGLGFDNEQFFGPGTRLTVL.

The chain combines TRBV10-2 with TRBJ2-6, with 7 bases fitting TRBD1. This CDR3 has 15 residues. Germline-derived CDR1 and CDR2 are WSHSY and SAAADI. The V and J ends lost 7 bases and 2 bases, in that order; junction bases with no gene match: 5. Here the CDR3 reads CASTPDRAGANVLTF. CDR3 bases: TGCGCCAGCACCCCTGACAGGGCTGGGGCCAACGTCCTGACTTTC.

The V and J genes are TRBV10-3 and TRBJ1-1, with D possibly matching TRBD1 (5 bases). The CDR3 sequence is 13 residues long. The germline V gene has CDR1 ENHRY and CDR2 SYGVKD. The V end was cut by 7 bases, the J end by 0 bases, with 9 bases between. CDR3 region: CAITGHLNTEAFF. The CDR3 DNA sequence: TGTGCCATCACCGGACATTTGAACACTGAAGCTTTCTTT.

The V gene is TRBV3-1 (or the pseudogene TRBV3-2), the J gene TRBJ2-3; maybe TRBD2 (6 bases). CDR1 is LGHDT, CDR2 YNNKEL, per germline (reference sequence). Trimming took off 10 bases at V and 2 bases at J, with 13 bases between the two ends. The CDR3 spans 13 residues. The CDR3 region is CATRGSITDTQYF. The CDR3 DNA reads as TGTGCCACCCGGGGGTCAATCACAGATACGCAGTATTTT.

The chain joins TRBV3-1 (or the pseudogene TRBV3-2) to TRBJ2-2; no firm D call. Germline lookup yields CDR1 LGHDT and CDR2 YNNKEL (reference sequence). The CDR3 loop spans 13 amino acids. Deletions cut 4 bases from V and 6 bases from J, with 9 bases between. CDR3 bases: TGTGCCAGCAGCCGCGATCGGTCCGGGGAGCTGTTTTTT. It yields the protein CASSRDRSGELFF.

The rearrangement joins TRBV6-1 to TRBJ2-3, with 7 bases lining up with TRBD2. CDR3 length: 14 amino acids. Trimming took 3 bases from V and 3 from J; bases not matched to a gene: 3. The germline CDR1 and CDR2 sequences are MNHNS and SASEGT. CDR3 bases: TGTGCCAGCAGTGATGGGCGGGGGACAGATACGCAGTATTTT. Translated: CASSDGRGTDTQYF.

The chain is built from TRBV4-2 and TRBJ2-1; D is uncertain. This CDR3 comprises 13 residues. The ends were cut back, 0 bases at V and 1 base at J, with 1 base in the middle. Germline V gene lookup returns CDR1 LGHNA and CDR2 YNFKEQ. The CDR3 loop reads CASSQESYNEQFF. The CDR3 bases are TGTGCCAGCAGCCAAGAATCCTACAATGAGCAGTTCTTC.

The gene calls are TRBV4-2 and TRBJ2-5; TRBD1 aligns across 7 bases. Losses at the gene ends were 0 bases for V and 5 bases for J; bases not matched to a gene: 18. The CDR3 contains 19 residues. CDR1 is LGHNA and CDR2 is YNFKEQ in the germline V gene. The CDR3 DNA reads TGTGCCAGCAGCCAAGAAATCTCCAGGGGGACGACAAGAGGGGAGACCCAGTACTTC. Its translation is CASSQEISRGTTRGETQYF.